These T cell receptor beta chains were read from a single sample in a study of beta chain features in type 1 diabetes. Libraries were prepared by immunoSEQ multiplex PCR; TCRdb keeps only in-frame clonotypes and omits some of them. The sample lists hundreds of thousands of clones, 13% occurring once. Sequencing used naive CD4+ T cells from blood. The receptors derive from a man aged 18 to 30 with type 1 diabetes. Each CDR3 is given with its conserved first and last residue. The order of the fields is J gene, clone size, CDR3 length, D gene, V gene, CDR3 DNA, CDR3 protein. A D gene is named only where the DNA matches it firmly. Rows may omit the clone size; those that give it use once, few, many or a size class.

J gene: TRBJ2-5; clone size: few; CDR3 length: 13; D gene: .; V gene: TRBV10-3; CDR3 DNA: TGTGCCATCAATGAGGGGGGGCAAGAGACCCAGTACTTC; CDR3 protein: CAINEGGQETQYF
J gene: TRBJ1-3; clone size: .; CDR3 length: 13; D gene: .; V gene: TRBV30; CDR3 DNA: TGTGCCTCCAACAGGGCTACTGGAAACACCATATATTTT; CDR3 protein: CASNRATGNTIYF
J gene: TRBJ1-1; clone size: few; CDR3 length: 14; D gene: .; V gene: TRBV9; CDR3 DNA: TGTGCCAGCAGCGTAGAGGGAGGAAGGGCTGAAGCTTTCTTT; CDR3 protein: CASSVEGGRAEAFF
J gene: TRBJ1-1; clone size: .; CDR3 length: 14; D gene: TRBD1; V gene: TRBV5-1; CDR3 DNA: TGCGCCAGCAGCTTGCCGACAGGGGTAGCTGAAGCTTTCTTT; CDR3 protein: CASSLPTGVAEAFF
J gene: TRBJ2-1; clone size: .; CDR3 length: 12; D gene: .; V gene: TRBV2; CDR3 DNA: TGTGCCAGCAGTCCTCAAATAGATGAGCAGTTCTTC; CDR3 protein: CASSPQIDEQFF
J gene: TRBJ1-5; clone size: few; CDR3 length: 15; D gene: TRBD1; V gene: TRBV30; CDR3 DNA: TGTGCCTGGAATTCGGGACAGACAAACAATCAGCCCCAGCATTTT; CDR3 protein: CAWNSGQTNNQPQHF
J gene: TRBJ2-5; clone size: .; CDR3 length: 15; D gene: TRBD2; V gene: TRBV7-9; CDR3 DNA: TGTGCCAGCAGCTTAGTAGCGGGGGGGTCGAAGACCCAGTACTTC; CDR3 protein: CASSLVAGGSKTQYF
J gene: TRBJ1-4; clone size: few; CDR3 length: 15; D gene: TRBD1; V gene: TRBV7-9; CDR3 DNA: TGTGCCAGCAGCTACGGGACAGGGGATAATGAAAAACTGTTTTTT; CDR3 protein: CASSYGTGDNEKLFF
J gene: TRBJ1-5; clone size: few; CDR3 length: 12; D gene: TRBD1; V gene: TRBV27; CDR3 DNA: TGTGCCACCGGACAGGACGATCAGCCCCAGCATTTT; CDR3 protein: CATGQDDQPQHF
J gene: TRBJ2-5; clone size: .; CDR3 length: 17; D gene: TRBD2; V gene: TRBV5-4; CDR3 DNA: TGTGCCAGCAGCTCCGCCGGGACTAGCGGACCGTTGGAGACCCAGTACTTC; CDR3 protein: CASSSAGTSGPLETQYF
J gene: TRBJ2-7; clone size: few; CDR3 length: 13; D gene: TRBD1; V gene: TRBV11-1; CDR3 DNA: TGTGCCAGCAGCCCCCGGGACAGGGATCCGCAGTACTTC; CDR3 protein: CASSPRDRDPQYF
J gene: TRBJ1-3; clone size: few; CDR3 length: 13; D gene: .; V gene: TRBV30; CDR3 DNA: TGTGCCTGGATGGCGGGAGTTGGAAACACCATATATTTT; CDR3 protein: CAWMAGVGNTIYF
J gene: TRBJ2-3; clone size: .; CDR3 length: 17; D gene: TRBD1; V gene: TRBV15; CDR3 DNA: TGTGCCACCAGCAGAGATCCCAGGACAGGGGCGGCGGTTACGCAGTATTTT; CDR3 protein: CATSRDPRTGAAVTQYF
J gene: TRBJ1-1; clone size: few; CDR3 length: 13; D gene: .; V gene: TRBV30; CDR3 DNA: TGTGCCTGGAGTGTCTTTGGGGGGACTGAAGCTTTCTTT; CDR3 protein: CAWSVFGGTEAFF
J gene: TRBJ1-6; clone size: .; CDR3 length: 14; D gene: .; V gene: TRBV30; CDR3 DNA: TGTGCCTGGGGGCACCCTTCGGGGGGTTCACCCCTCCACTTT; CDR3 protein: CAWGHPSGGSPLHF
J gene: TRBJ2-2; clone size: few; CDR3 length: 14; D gene: .; V gene: TRBV25-1; CDR3 DNA: TGTGCCAGCAGTGGACATCCGAACACCGGGGAGCTGTTTTTT; CDR3 protein: CASSGHPNTGELFF
J gene: TRBJ1-1; clone size: few; CDR3 length: 14; D gene: .; V gene: TRBV10-3; CDR3 DNA: TGTGCCATCAGTGAGGAGGTTAAGAACACTGAAGCTTTCTTT; CDR3 protein: CAISEEVKNTEAFF
J gene: TRBJ2-1; clone size: few; CDR3 length: 15; D gene: TRBD2; V gene: TRBV9; CDR3 DNA: TGTGCCAGCAGCGCCGTAGCGGGGGGGATCCATGAGCAGTTCTTC; CDR3 protein: CASSAVAGGIHEQFF
J gene: TRBJ2-3; clone size: .; CDR3 length: 15; D gene: .; V gene: TRBV27; CDR3 DNA: TGTGCCAGCAGTCCCCTTTCAGGGGCCACAGATACGCAGTATTTT; CDR3 protein: CASSPLSGATDTQYF
J gene: TRBJ1-2; clone size: few; CDR3 length: 12; D gene: .; V gene: TRBV10-3; CDR3 DNA: TGTGCCATCAGTGACGGATACTATGGCTACACCTTC; CDR3 protein: CAISDGYYGYTF
J gene: TRBJ1-6; clone size: few; CDR3 length: 13; D gene: .; V gene: TRBV6-1; CDR3 DNA: TGTGCCAGCCGGAGGGGGACTAGTTCACCCCTCCACTTT; CDR3 protein: CASRRGTSSPLHF
J gene: TRBJ2-7; clone size: few; CDR3 length: 13; D gene: .; V gene: TRBV10-3; CDR3 DNA: TGTGCCACCCTTTCGGACAGCTCACGCGAGCAGTACTTC; CDR3 protein: CATLSDSSREQYF
J gene: TRBJ2-6; clone size: few; CDR3 length: 17; D gene: .; V gene: TRBV5-4; CDR3 DNA: TGTGCCAGCAGCCACCAGGGTACCTACTCTGGGGCCAACGTCCTGACTTTC; CDR3 protein: CASSHQGTYSGANVLTF
J gene: TRBJ2-2; clone size: .; CDR3 length: 14; D gene: .; V gene: TRBV6-5; CDR3 DNA: TGTGCCATCAGTGAAACTGGGAACACCGGGGAGCTGTTTTTT; CDR3 protein: CAISETGNTGELFF
J gene: TRBJ2-7; clone size: .; CDR3 length: 15; D gene: TRBD1; V gene: TRBV27; CDR3 DNA: TGTGCCAGCAGTTCTCCGGGACAGAGCTCCTACGAGCAGTACTTC; CDR3 protein: CASSSPGQSSYEQYF
J gene: TRBJ1-2; clone size: .; CDR3 length: 13; D gene: TRBD1; V gene: TRBV2; CDR3 DNA: TGTGCCACAAAGATGGGACAGGGGTTTGGCTACACCTTC; CDR3 protein: CATKMGQGFGYTF
J gene: TRBJ2-7; clone size: .; CDR3 length: 14; D gene: TRBD1; V gene: TRBV30; CDR3 DNA: TGTGCCTGGAGTCTGGGGACAGGGGGCTACGAGCAGTACTTC; CDR3 protein: CAWSLGTGGYEQYF
J gene: TRBJ1-1; clone size: .; CDR3 length: 11; D gene: .; V gene: TRBV30; CDR3 DNA: TGTGCCTGGAGTGTACAGGGTGAGGCTTTCTTT; CDR3 protein: CAWSVQGEAFF
J gene: TRBJ1-1; clone size: few; CDR3 length: 14; D gene: TRBD1; V gene: TRBV6-5; CDR3 DNA: TGTGCCAGCAGTCGCAGGGGGAGGAACACTGAAGCTTTCTTT; CDR3 protein: CASSRRGRNTEAFF
J gene: TRBJ1-6; clone size: .; CDR3 length: 14; D gene: .; V gene: TRBV6-5; CDR3 DNA: TGTGCCTCAACTTTAGGGGCAGGGAACTCACCCCTCCACTTT; CDR3 protein: CASTLGAGNSPLHF
J gene: TRBJ1-2; clone size: few; CDR3 length: 15; D gene: .; V gene: TRBV5-4; CDR3 DNA: TGTGCCAGCAGCTTGGGGGCGGGAGCTAACTATGGCTACACCTTC; CDR3 protein: CASSLGAGANYGYTF
J gene: TRBJ1-6; clone size: few; CDR3 length: 13; D gene: TRBD1; V gene: TRBV19; CDR3 DNA: TGTGCCAGCAAGGGGGCTTTTAATTCACCCCTCCACTTT; CDR3 protein: CASKGAFNSPLHF
J gene: TRBJ2-7; clone size: .; CDR3 length: 16; D gene: .; V gene: TRBV5-4; CDR3 DNA: TGTGCCAGCAGCTTGGCTGCCAGGCGCGACTCCTACGAGCAGTACTTC; CDR3 protein: CASSLAARRDSYEQYF
J gene: TRBJ1-1; clone size: .; CDR3 length: 14; D gene: .; V gene: TRBV28; CDR3 DNA: TGTGCCAGCAGTTCACCACAGGGTAACACTGAAGCTTTCTTT; CDR3 protein: CASSSPQGNTEAFF
J gene: TRBJ2-7; clone size: .; CDR3 length: 15; D gene: .; V gene: TRBV30; CDR3 DNA: TGTGCCTGGAGTGTACGGGACCCCCTCCGAGGGGGGCAGTACTTC; CDR3 protein: CAWSVRDPLRGGQYF
J gene: TRBJ2-5; clone size: few; CDR3 length: 11; D gene: .; V gene: TRBV6-6; CDR3 DNA: TGTGCCAGCAGCGCGCAAGAGACCCAGTACTTC; CDR3 protein: CASSAQETQYF
J gene: TRBJ1-6; clone size: .; CDR3 length: 14; D gene: TRBD1; V gene: TRBV25-1; CDR3 DNA: TGTGCCAGCAGTGACGGGACAGGGAGTTCACCCCTCCACTTT; CDR3 protein: CASSDGTGSSPLHF
J gene: TRBJ1-2; clone size: .; CDR3 length: 12; D gene: .; V gene: TRBV25-1; CDR3 DNA: TGTGCCAGCAGTTCCCAGGGTGGGGGAAGCACCTTC; CDR3 protein: CASSSQGGGSTF
J gene: TRBJ1-1; clone size: few; CDR3 length: 13; D gene: .; V gene: TRBV7-9; CDR3 DNA: TGTGCCAGCAGCGCCCAGTTAAACACTGAAGCTTTCTTT; CDR3 protein: CASSAQLNTEAFF
J gene: TRBJ1-5; clone size: few; CDR3 length: 14; D gene: .; V gene: TRBV6-5; CDR3 DNA: TGTGCCAGCGTTTTGGCAGATAGCAATCAGCCCCAGCATTTT; CDR3 protein: CASVLADSNQPQHF
J gene: TRBJ2-5; clone size: few; CDR3 length: 13; D gene: TRBD1; V gene: TRBV28; CDR3 DNA: TGTGCCATAGTAGGGGGCCCTCAAGAGACCCAGTACTTC; CDR3 protein: CAIVGGPQETQYF
J gene: TRBJ2-7; clone size: few; CDR3 length: 15; D gene: TRBD1; V gene: TRBV28; CDR3 DNA: TGTGCCAGCAGCGGGACAGGGCCAAGACCCTACGAGCAGTACTTC; CDR3 protein: CASSGTGPRPYEQYF
J gene: TRBJ1-5; clone size: .; CDR3 length: 15; D gene: TRBD1; V gene: TRBV4-1; CDR3 DNA: TGCGCCAGCAGCCAACTCGACAGGGACAATCAGCCCCAGCATTTT; CDR3 protein: CASSQLDRDNQPQHF
J gene: TRBJ1-5; clone size: few; CDR3 length: 10; D gene: .; V gene: TRBV29-1; CDR3 DNA: TGCATTCTTTGTCGTCAGCCCCAGCATTTT; CDR3 protein: CILCRQPQHF